The 22 T cell receptor beta chains below come from one sample, sequenced in a study of blood T cell repertoires in COVID-19. Libraries were prepared by immunoSEQ multiplex PCR; TCRdb keeps only in-frame clonotypes and omits some of them. The table lists around 88,000 clones, roughly 80% of them singletons, with 4% to 5.5% in the top ten. The sample consisted of peripheral blood. The receptors derive from a man in his 60s with acute or convalescent COVID-19.

The chain's CDR3 is CASSSPGQGNSPLHF. DNA of the CDR3: TGTGCCAGTAGCAGCCCCGGACAGGGGAATTCACCCCTCCACTTT. The gene calls are TRBV19 and TRBJ1-6; 9 bases match TRBD1. CDR1 and CDR2 (germline): LNHDA, SQIVND (reference sequence). Trimming cost V 6 bases and J 7 bases; bases outside gene matches: 7. CDR3 length equals 15 residues.

This clone was seen only a few times. V gene TRBV27 combines with J gene TRBJ1-2; D ambiguous. Per germline, CDR1 MNHEY and CDR2 SMNVEV (reference sequence). The CDR3 has 13 amino acids. Between the trimmed V and J ends, which lost 0 bases and 8 bases, there was a span of 10 bases. In DNA, the CDR3 is TGTGCCAGCAGTTTATCTCCGGGGTCCGGCTACACCTTC. It encodes CASSLSPGSGYTF.

V usage is TRBV7-8 and J usage is TRBJ2-7, with D perhaps matching TRBD1 (5 bases). The CDR3 covers 12 residues. V was trimmed by 3 bases and J by 3 bases, leaving 6 bases between them. The germline CDR1 and CDR2 sequences are SGHVS and FQNEAQ. The CDR3 sequence is CASSFRDYEQYF. The CDR3 DNA follows: TGTGCCAGCAGCTTCAGGGACTACGAGCAGTACTTC.

This clone was detected only once. The V call is TRBV24-1, the J call TRBJ2-6; 9 nucleotides match TRBD1. The J segment lost 5 bases and the V segment lost 2 bases, leaving 9 bases of the junction unmatched. Looked up from germline, CDR1 is KGHDR and CDR2 is SFDVKD. The CDR3 consists of 18 residues. DNA of the CDR3: TGTGCCACCAGTGATTACCTCCAGGGACAGGGTTGGGCCAACGTCCTGACTTTC. Protein sequence: CATSDYLQGQGWANVLTF.

This chain joins TRBV6-5 and TRBJ1-6; TRBD1 aligns across 9 bases. Germline V gene data show CDR1 as MNHEY and CDR2 as SVGAGI. The CDR3 sequence is 15 residues long. With 0 bases clipped from V and 13 bases from J, the junction kept 7 bases outside the gene matches. The CDR3 DNA follows: TGTGCCAGCAGTTACTCGCGGGACAGGGTTAGTCCCCTCCACTTT. Translating gives CASSYSRDRVSPLHF.

This chain connects TRBV2 to TRBJ1-1; a weak D match, TRBD1 (6 bases). The germline V gene has CDR1 SNHLY and CDR2 FYNNEI. With 10 bases removed from V and 6 bases from J, the gap between germline ends came to 21 bases. The CDR3 has 14 amino acids. This chain's CDR3 is CATRFRVGGSEAFF. The CDR3 DNA sequence: TGTGCCACCCGCTTCAGGGTTGGGGGCTCTGAAGCTTTCTTT.

The V gene is TRBV6-1, the J gene TRBJ2-3; 11 nucleotides match TRBD2. Trimming removed 4 bases from V and 0 bases from J; junction bases left unmatched: 3. The length of the CDR3 is 16 residues. Germline V lookup: CDR1 MNHNS, CDR2 SASEGT. The CDR3 DNA is TGTGCCAGCAGTGTAATAGCGGGGGGGAGCACAGATACGCAGTATTTT. Its protein is CASSVIAGGSTDTQYF.

The chain employs TRBV18 and TRBJ1-4; tentative D call: TRBD1 (6 bases). Per germline, CDR1 KGHSH and CDR2 LQKENI. This CDR3 comprises 14 residues. Between the trimmed V and J ends, which lost 6 bases and 6 bases, there was a span of 14 bases. CDR3 coding DNA: TGTGCCAGCTCCGAGGGACAAGAATATGAAAAACTGTTTTTT. Residues: CASSEGQEYEKLFF. Variable domain in full (rest from reference TRBV18 and TRBJ1-4): NAGVMQNPRHLVRRRGQEARLRCSPMKGHSHVYWYRQLPEEGLKFMVYLQKENIIDESGMPKERFSAEFPKEGPSILRIQQVVRGDSAAYFCASSEGQEYEKLFFGSGTQLSVL.

The rearrangement uses TRBV10-3 and TRBJ2-5, with TRBD2 matching 11 bases. J lost 2 bases, V lost 5 bases, and 4 bases had no gene match. Germline CDR1 and CDR2: ENHRY and SYGVKD. The CDR3 is 15 amino acids. As DNA, the CDR3 is TGTGCCATCAGTTCGACTAGCGGGGTACAAGAGACCCAGTACTTC. This gives the protein CAISSTSGVQETQYF.

V gene TRBV27 combines with J gene TRBJ2-3; TRBD1 aligns across 7 bases. CDR3 length: 17 residues. Germline assignment: CDR1 MNHEY and CDR2 SMNVEV (reference sequence). The ends lost 1 base at V and 0 bases at J; junction bases unmatched: 7. The CDR3: CASSLFQTGLSTDTQYF. In DNA, the CDR3 is TGTGCCAGCAGTTTATTTCAGACAGGGCTAAGCACAGATACGCAGTATTTT.

The chain links TRBV5-1 to TRBJ2-2; D not resolved. V lost 5 bases and J 6 bases, leaving 8 bases between the germline ends. The CDR3 sequence is 12 residues long. The germline gives CDR1 SGHRS, CDR2 YFSETQ. CDR3 nucleotide sequence: TGCGCCAGCAGTCCGGTCCCCGGGGAGCTGTTTTTT. This gives the protein CASSPVPGELFF.

This clone has more than one count but fewer than ten. Distinct nucleotide sequences in the sample also encode this CDR3. The gene calls are TRBV20-1 and TRBJ2-7; TRBD1 is a possible D gene (6 bases). The length of the CDR3 is 11 residues. CDR1 is DFQATT and CDR2 is SNEGSKA in the germline V gene (reference sequence). Trimming pared 6 bases from V and 5 bases from J, leaving 11 bases between. DNA of the CDR3: TGCAGTGCGTCGACAGGTGACGAGCAGTACTTC. Encoded protein: CSASTGDEQYF.

This chain uses TRBV3-1 (or the pseudogene TRBV3-2) with TRBJ1-1; 9 nucleotides align to TRBD1. Germline loops: CDR1 LGHDT, CDR2 YNNKEL (reference sequence). Germline trimming cut 4 bases from V and 4 bases from J; bases unmatched to any gene: 10. The CDR3 extends over 16 amino acids. CDR3 nucleotides: TGTGCCAGCAGCCCCGCCGCGGGACAGGGAGGCACTGAAGCTTTCTTT. This encodes CASSPAAGQGGTEAFF.

The rearrangement joins TRBV7-2 to TRBJ1-5; TRBD1 agrees at 7 bases. From germline, CDR1 is SGHTA and CDR2 FQGNSA. Trimming took 2 bases from V and 5 from J; bases not matched to a gene: 0. This CDR3 has 13 amino acids. The CDR3 bases are TGTGCCAGCAGCTTAACAGGGGATCAGCCCCAGCATTTT. Translated, it gives CASSLTGDQPQHF.

This rearrangement joins TRBV24-1 to TRBJ1-2, with D perhaps TRBD1 (5 bases). CDR1 is KGHDR, CDR2 SFDVKD, per germline. This CDR3 has 15 amino acids. Trimming removed 3 bases at V and 3 bases at J, with 13 bases between. As DNA, the CDR3 is TGTGCCACCAGTGATGGGGCGGGAATTGACTATGGCTACACCTTC. Its protein is CATSDGAGIDYGYTF.

This clone was seen a few times. The V gene is TRBV12-3 or TRBV12-4, the J gene TRBJ2-7, with D unclear. V was clipped by 5 bases and J by 0 bases, with 8 bases between them. This CDR3 is built from 13 residues. CDR3 loop: CASSARHSYEQYF. CDR3 DNA sequence: TGTGCCAGCAGTGCCAGACACTCCTACGAGCAGTACTTC.

The chain links TRBV24-1 to TRBJ2-5, with 12 bases aligning to TRBD2. Germline assignment: CDR1 KGHDR and CDR2 SFDVKD. J was trimmed by 5 bases and V by 1 base; bases with no gene match: 19. CDR3 length equals 21 residues. CDR3 loop: CATSDFYEVPSGGGTGETQYF. CDR3 in DNA: TGTGCCACCAGTGATTTTTACGAGGTTCCTAGCGGGGGGGGAACAGGGGAGACCCAGTACTTC.

V is TRBV4-1 and J is TRBJ2-1; 11 bases match TRBD1. The CDR3 length is 13 residues. Germline-derived CDR1 and CDR2 are MGHRA and YSYEKL. The trim removed 1 base at V and 14 bases at J, leaving 4 bases unmatched. For the CDR3, the DNA is TGCGCCAGCAGCCAAGGAGGGACAGGGGGTGAGTTCTTC. Protein product: CASSQGGTGGEFF.

The chain employs TRBV7-2 and TRBJ2-3; a weak D match, TRBD2 (5 bases). Looked up from germline, CDR1 is SGHTA and CDR2 is FQGNSA. Trimming shortened V by 1 base and J by 1 base, and 9 bases separated the two germline ends. This CDR3 has 15 residues. The CDR3 DNA reads TGTGCCAGCAGCTTAGGGGGAGTGGGCACAGATACGCAGTATTTT. Translated, it gives CASSLGGVGTDTQYF.

V gene TRBV5-1 combines with J gene TRBJ2-1, with TRBD2 as a possible D gene (5 bases). The CDR3 has 15 amino acids. V was trimmed by 0 bases and J by 4 bases, leaving 11 bases between them. CDR1 is SGHRS and CDR2 is YFSETQ in the germline V gene. CDR3 DNA sequence: TGCGCCAGCAGCTTGGGGGAGCGGAAATACAATGAGCAGTTCTTC. The encoded protein is CASSLGERKYNEQFF. The whole variable domain, remainder taken from reference TRBV5-1 and TRBJ2-1, is KAGVTQTPRYLIKTRGQQVTLSCSPISGHRSVSWYQQTPGQGLQFLFEYFSETQRNKGNFPGRFSGRQFSNSRSEMNVSTLELGDSALYLCASSLGERKYNEQFFGPGTRLTVL.

The CDR3 spells CASSPRRGNTIYF. The CDR3 bases are TGTGCCAGCAGCCCACGTCGGGGAAACACCATATATTTT. The V call is TRBV7-9, the J call TRBJ1-3; D ambiguous. V lost 5 bases and J lost 4, with 9 bases in between. The CDR3 runs to 13 residues. From germline, CDR1 is SEHNR and CDR2 FQNEAQ (reference sequence).

The J gene is TRBJ1-5, the V gene TRBV2; TRBD1 might be the D (5 bases). This CDR3 spans 14 amino acids. Per germline, CDR1 SNHLY and CDR2 FYNNEI. V gave up 2 bases and J gave up 6 bases, with 11 bases separating them. The CDR3 is CASSELRGLQPQHF. CDR3 coding DNA: TGTGCCAGCAGTGAATTGCGGGGACTTCAGCCCCAGCATTTT. Filled out from reference TRBV2 and TRBJ1-5, the complete variable domain reads EPEVTQTPSHQVTQMGQEVILRCVPISNHLYFYWYRQILGQKVEFLVSFYNNEISEKSEIFDDQFSVERPDGSNFTLKIRSTKLEDSAMYFCASSELRGLQPQHFGDGTRLSIL.